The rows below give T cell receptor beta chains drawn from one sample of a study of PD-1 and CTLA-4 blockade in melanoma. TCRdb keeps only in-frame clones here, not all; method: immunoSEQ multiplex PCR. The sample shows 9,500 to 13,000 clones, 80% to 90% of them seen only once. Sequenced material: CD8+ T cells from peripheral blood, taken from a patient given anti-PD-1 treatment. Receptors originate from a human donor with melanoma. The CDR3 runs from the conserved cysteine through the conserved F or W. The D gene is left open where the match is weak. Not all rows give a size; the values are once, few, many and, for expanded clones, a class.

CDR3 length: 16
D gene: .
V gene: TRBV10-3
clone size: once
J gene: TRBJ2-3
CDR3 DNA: TGTGCCATCAGTGAGTCCGAGGCCACTAGCACAGATACGCAGTATTTT
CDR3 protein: CAISESEATSTDTQYF

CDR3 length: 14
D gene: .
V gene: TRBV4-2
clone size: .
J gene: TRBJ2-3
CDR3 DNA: TGTGCCAGCAGCCAAGAGGCAGCCACAGATACGCAGTATTTT
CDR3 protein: CASSQEAATDTQYF

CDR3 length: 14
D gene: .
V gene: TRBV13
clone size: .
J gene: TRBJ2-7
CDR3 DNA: TGTGCCAGCAGCCCCGGGACAACGATCCACGAGCAGTACTTC
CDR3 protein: CASSPGTTIHEQYF

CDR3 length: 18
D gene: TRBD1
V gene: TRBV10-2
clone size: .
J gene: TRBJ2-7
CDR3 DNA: TGCGCCAGCAGTGAGCCCCCCCCCTTGGACAGGAGCCTTTACGAGCAGTACTTC
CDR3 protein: CASSEPPPLDRSLYEQYF

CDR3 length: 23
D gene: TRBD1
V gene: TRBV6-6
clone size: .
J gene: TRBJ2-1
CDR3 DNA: TGTGCCAGCAGCTATGAGATGGGACAGGGGGACCGACCCTCACTGTTGACCTACAATGAGCAGTTCTTC
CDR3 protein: CASSYEMGQGDRPSLLTYNEQFF

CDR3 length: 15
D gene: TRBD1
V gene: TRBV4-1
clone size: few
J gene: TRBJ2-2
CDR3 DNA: TGCGCCAGCGGGGAGACAGGGAATTGGGCCGGGGAGCTGTTTTTT
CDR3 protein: CASGETGNWAGELFF

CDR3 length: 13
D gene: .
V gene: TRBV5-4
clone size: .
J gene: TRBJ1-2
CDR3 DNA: TGTGCCAGCAGCGAGGGGCTAGACTATGGCTACACCTTC
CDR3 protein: CASSEGLDYGYTF

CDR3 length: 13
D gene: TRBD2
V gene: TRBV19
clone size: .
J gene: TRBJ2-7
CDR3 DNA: TGTGCCAGTAGTATTCGGACTAGCCACGAGCAGTACTTC
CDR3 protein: CASSIRTSHEQYF

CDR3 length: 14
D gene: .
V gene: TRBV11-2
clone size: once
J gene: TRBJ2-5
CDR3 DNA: TGTGCCAGCAGCTTAGCGGGGCTTTATGAGACCCAGTACTTC
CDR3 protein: CASSLAGLYETQYF

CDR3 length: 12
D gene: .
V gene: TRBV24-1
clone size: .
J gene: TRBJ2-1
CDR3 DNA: TGTGCCACCAGTGATTGGTCTGGTGAGCAGTTCTTC
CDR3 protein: CATSDWSGEQFF

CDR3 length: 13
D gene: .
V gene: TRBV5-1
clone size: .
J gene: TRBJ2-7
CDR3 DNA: TGCGCCAGCAGCTTGAGGCAGATAGACGAGCAGTACTTC
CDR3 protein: CASSLRQIDEQYF

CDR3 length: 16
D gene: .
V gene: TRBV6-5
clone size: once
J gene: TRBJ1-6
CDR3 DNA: TGTGCCAGCAGTTACGAACCGACGGTTGTGAAATTCACCCTCCACTTT
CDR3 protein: CASSYEPTVVKFTLHF

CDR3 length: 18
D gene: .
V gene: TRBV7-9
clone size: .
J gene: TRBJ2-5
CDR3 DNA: TGTGCCAGCAGCCCCTGGGACTCGTTTAACGGGGACCAAGAGACCCAGTACTTC
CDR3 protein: CASSPWDSFNGDQETQYF

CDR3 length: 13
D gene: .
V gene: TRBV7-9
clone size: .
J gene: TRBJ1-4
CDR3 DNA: TGTGCCAGCAGCCCAGGGAAAGAAGCGAAACTGTTTTTT
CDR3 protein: CASSPGKEAKLFF

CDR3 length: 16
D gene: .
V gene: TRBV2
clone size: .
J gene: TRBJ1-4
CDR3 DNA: TGTGCCAGCAGTGAACGGCCCCCTACAGGGAATGAAAAACTGTTTTTT
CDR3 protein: CASSERPPTGNEKLFF

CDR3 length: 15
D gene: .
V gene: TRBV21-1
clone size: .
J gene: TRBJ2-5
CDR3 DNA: TGTGCCAGCATTCTCATAAGGGGAGGGGGGGAGACCCAGTACTTC
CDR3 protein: CASILIRGGGETQYF

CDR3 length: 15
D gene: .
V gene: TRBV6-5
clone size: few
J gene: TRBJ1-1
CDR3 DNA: TGTGCCAGCACCCCCGACGGCAGCTTGAACACTGAAGCTTTCTTT
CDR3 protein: CASTPDGSLNTEAFF